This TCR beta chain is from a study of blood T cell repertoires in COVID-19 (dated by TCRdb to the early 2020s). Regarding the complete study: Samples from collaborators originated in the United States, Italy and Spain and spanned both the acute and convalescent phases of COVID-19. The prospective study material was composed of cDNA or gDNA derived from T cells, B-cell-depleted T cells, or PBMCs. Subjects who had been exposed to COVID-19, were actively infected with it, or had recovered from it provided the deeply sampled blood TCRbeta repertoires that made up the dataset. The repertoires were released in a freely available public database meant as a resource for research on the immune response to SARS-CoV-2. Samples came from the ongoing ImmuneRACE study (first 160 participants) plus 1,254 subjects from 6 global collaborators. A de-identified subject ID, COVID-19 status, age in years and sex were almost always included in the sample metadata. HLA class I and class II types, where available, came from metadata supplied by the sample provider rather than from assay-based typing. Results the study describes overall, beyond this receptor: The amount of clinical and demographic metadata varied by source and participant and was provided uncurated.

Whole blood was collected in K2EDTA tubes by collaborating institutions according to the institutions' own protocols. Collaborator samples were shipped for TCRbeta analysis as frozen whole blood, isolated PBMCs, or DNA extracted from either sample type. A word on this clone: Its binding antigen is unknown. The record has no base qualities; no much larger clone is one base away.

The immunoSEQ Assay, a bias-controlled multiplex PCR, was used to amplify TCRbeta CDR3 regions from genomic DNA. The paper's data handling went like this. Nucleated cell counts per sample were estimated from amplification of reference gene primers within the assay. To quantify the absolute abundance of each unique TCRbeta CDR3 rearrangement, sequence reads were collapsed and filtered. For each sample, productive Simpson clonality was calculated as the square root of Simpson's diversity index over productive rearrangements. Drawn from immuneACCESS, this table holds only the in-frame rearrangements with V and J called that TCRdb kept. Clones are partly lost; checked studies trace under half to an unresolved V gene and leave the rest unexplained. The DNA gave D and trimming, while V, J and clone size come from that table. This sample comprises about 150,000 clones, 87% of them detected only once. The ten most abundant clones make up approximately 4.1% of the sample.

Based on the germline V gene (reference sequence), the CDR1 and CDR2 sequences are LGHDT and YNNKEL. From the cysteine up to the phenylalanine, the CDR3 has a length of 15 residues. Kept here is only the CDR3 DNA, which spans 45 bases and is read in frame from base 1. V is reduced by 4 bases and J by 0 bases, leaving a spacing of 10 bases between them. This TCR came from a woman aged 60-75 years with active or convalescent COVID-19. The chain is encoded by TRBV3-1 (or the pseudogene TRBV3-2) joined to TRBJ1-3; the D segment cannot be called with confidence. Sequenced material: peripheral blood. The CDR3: CASSLDGISGNTIYF. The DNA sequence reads TGTGCCAGCAGCCTGGACGGGATCTCTGGAAACACCATATATTTT.